A single sample is the source of the 5 T cell receptor beta chains below, sequenced in a study of T cells in Graves' hyperthyroidism and ophthalmopathy. The investigators amplified TCR beta CDR3 regions from RNA transcripts. When the TCR CDR3 underwent first-round RT-PCR, the HTBI primer set was used. TCRdb re-analysed the multiplex PCR reads in MiXCR, keeping a single row per CDR3 protein. Seen here are fewer than 400,000 distinct CDR3 sequences, 15% to 19% observed once, and the top ten hold roughly a quarter. The sequenced material came from blood. These receptors all stem from a woman between 18 and 29 years old with Graves' hyperthyroidism that later progressed to Graves' ophthalmopathy.

Ten or more counts support this clonotype. At one end, the junction sequence differs from germline, possibly due to a read error. The chain combines TRBV27 with TRBJ2-1; a possible D gene is TRBD1 (5 bases). The CDR3 covers 15 residues. Germline CDR1 and CDR2: MNHEY and SMNVEV (reference sequence). The CDR3 sequence: CASSSEGAQYSEQFF. CDR3 DNA: TGTGCCAGCAGTTCCGAAGGGGCCCAGTACAGTGAGCAGTTCTTC.

In its sample, this clonotype was seen many times. The chain combines TRBV6-1 with TRBJ2-5; the match to TRBD2 covers 11 bases. Germline loops: CDR1 MNHNS, CDR2 SASEGT. The CDR3 has 15 residues. Losses at the gene ends were 2 bases for V and 5 bases for J; bases not matched to a gene: 4. The CDR3 DNA follows: TGTGCCAGCAGTGAAACTAGCGGGAGCGCGGAGACCCAGTACTTC. This translates into CASSETSGSAETQYF.

This clonotype occurred many times. The chain joins TRBV14 to TRBJ2-7; no definite D call. Looked up from germline, CDR1 is SGHDN and CDR2 is FVKESK. The V end was cut by 1 base, the J end by 2 bases, with 6 bases between. This CDR3 comprises 13 residues. The CDR3, as DNA: TGTGCCAGCAGCCAAGGCAGTCCCTACGAGCAGTACTTC. It encodes CASSQGSPYEQYF. The entire variable domain, with the rest obtained from reference TRBV14 and TRBJ2-7, is as follows: EAGVTQFPSHSVIEKGQTVTLRCDPISGHDNLYWYRRVMGKEIKFLLHFVKESKQDESGMPNNRFLAERTGGTYSTLKVQPAELEDSGVYFCASSQGSPYEQYFGPGTRLTVT.

This clonotype was seen ten or more times. The chain combines TRBV29-1 with TRBJ1-1, with no clear D. The CDR3 totals 14 residues. Trimming left V 2 bases short and J 1 base short, with 11 bases between. CDR1 is SQVTM and CDR2 is ANQGSEA in the germline V gene. For the CDR3, the DNA is TGCAGCGTTGAAAGTCCAGGCAAGAACACTGAAGCTTTCTTT. It encodes CSVESPGKNTEAFF. Full variable domain (rest looked up from reference TRBV29-1 and TRBJ1-1): SAVISQKPSRDICQRGTSLTIQCQVDSQVTMMFWYRQQPGQSLTLIATANQGSEATYESGFVIDKFPISRPNLTFSTLTVSNMSPEDSSIYLCSVESPGKNTEAFFGQGTRLTVV.

This clonotype appeared a few times. This chain joins TRBV15 and TRBJ2-7; 8 bases are shared with TRBD1. The ends lost 4 bases at V and 5 bases at J; junction bases unmatched: 7. This CDR3 comprises 14 residues. Germline V gene data show CDR1 as LNHNV and CDR2 as YYDKDF (reference sequence). The DNA of the CDR3 is TGTGCCACCAGCAATCGACAGGGGAGACACGAGCAGTACTTC. It encodes CATSNRQGRHEQYF. The full variable domain, with the rest looked up from reference TRBV15 and TRBJ2-7, is DAMVIQNPRYQVTQFGKPVTLSCSQTLNHNVMYWYQQKSSQAPKLLFHYYDKDFNNEADTPDNFQSRRPNTSFCFLDIRSPGLGDTAMYLCATSNRQGRHEQYFGPGTRLTVT.